This is a list of T cell receptor beta chains from one sample in a study of cytomegalovirus exposure and HLA in healthy donors. Assay used: immunoSEQ multiplex PCR; TCRdb lists only in-frame clones, some missing. Of 150,000 to 200,000 clones in the sample, roughly 74% were seen once. The sequencing sample was made of PBMCs. The receptor source for this set is a woman in her twenties or thirties in good health and CMV-seronegative. CDR3s include the opening cysteine and the closing phenylalanine or tryptophan. D genes are given only for firm matches. Rows may omit the clone size; those that give it use once, few, many or a size class.

clone_size: .; j_call: TRBJ2-1; d_call: TRBD1; v_call: TRBV9; cdr3_aa: CASTPRDRSYNEQFF; cdr3_nt: TGTGCCAGCACCCCCCGGGACAGATCCTACAATGAGCAGTTCTTC
clone_size: once; j_call: TRBJ2-7; d_call: TRBD1; v_call: TRBV7-6; cdr3_aa: CASSLAGTAGFYEQYF; cdr3_nt: TGTGCCAGCAGCTTAGCCGGGACAGCCGGTTTCTACGAGCAGTACTTC
clone_size: .; j_call: TRBJ2-3; d_call: TRBD1; v_call: TRBV6-4; cdr3_aa: CASSGDRGVRAQYF; cdr3_nt: TGTGCCAGCAGTGGGGACAGGGGCGTTCGGGCGCAGTATTTT
clone_size: .; j_call: TRBJ1-1; d_call: .; v_call: TRBV19; cdr3_aa: CASSLGHNQNTEAFF; cdr3_nt: TGTGCCAGTAGTCTGGGACATAACCAGAACACTGAAGCTTTCTTT
clone_size: .; j_call: TRBJ2-5; d_call: TRBD2; v_call: TRBV29-1; cdr3_aa: CSVEDRGGTSGRPGETQYF; cdr3_nt: TGCAGCGTTGAAGATCGGGGTGGGACTAGCGGGAGACCCGGGGAGACCCAGTACTTC
clone_size: .; j_call: TRBJ1-2; d_call: .; v_call: TRBV27; cdr3_aa: CASSPSDTSGYTF; cdr3_nt: TGTGCCAGCAGTCCCTCTGACACGAGTGGCTACACCTTC
clone_size: few; j_call: TRBJ2-2; d_call: .; v_call: TRBV5-1; cdr3_aa: CASSLVTEVNTGELFF; cdr3_nt: TGCGCCAGCAGCTTGGTGACAGAGGTCAACACCGGGGAGCTGTTTTTT
clone_size: few; j_call: TRBJ1-1; d_call: .; v_call: TRBV29-1; cdr3_aa: CSVVPAGQGTEAFF; cdr3_nt: TGCAGCGTTGTTCCCGCTGGGCAGGGCACTGAAGCTTTCTTT
clone_size: .; j_call: TRBJ1-3; d_call: TRBD1; v_call: TRBV11-2; cdr3_aa: CASSGTGGSGNTIYF; cdr3_nt: TGTGCCAGCAGCGGGACAGGGGGCAGCGGAAACACCATATATTTT
clone_size: .; j_call: TRBJ1-5; d_call: .; v_call: TRBV7-9; cdr3_aa: CASSLAAGASQPQHF; cdr3_nt: TGTGCCAGCAGCTTAGCGGCGGGGGCGAGCCAGCCCCAGCATTTT
clone_size: once; j_call: TRBJ1-1; d_call: .; v_call: TRBV7-9; cdr3_aa: CASSPTPGHLNTEAFF; cdr3_nt: TGTGCCAGCAGCCCTACCCCAGGACATCTGAACACTGAAGCTTTCTTT
clone_size: .; j_call: TRBJ1-2; d_call: .; v_call: TRBV6-6; cdr3_aa: CASSPGANYGYTF; cdr3_nt: TGTGCCAGCAGCCCAGGGGCTAACTATGGCTACACCTTC
clone_size: .; j_call: TRBJ2-5; d_call: .; v_call: TRBV10-3; cdr3_aa: CAIGAGPPPRETQYF; cdr3_nt: TGTGCCATCGGGGCGGGACCTCCACCCAGGGAGACCCAGTACTTC
clone_size: .; j_call: TRBJ1-1; d_call: .; v_call: TRBV7-3; cdr3_aa: CASSLGGQEAFF; cdr3_nt: TGTGCCAGCAGCCTTGGGGGACAAGAAGCTTTCTTT